This T cell receptor (beta chain) was captured by sequencing in a study of memory B cells and T cells in multiple sclerosis. Whole-study findings and limits: Compartments had unequal clone-set sizes, affecting shared clonotype counts.

TCRdb's copy holds only in-frame clones and misses some; the assay was immunoSEQ multiplex PCR. This table holds about 45,000 clones, approximately 80% found once. CFSE-dim autoproliferating and CFSE-high non-proliferating T cells from unstimulated culture were sequenced separately. Pooled replicate wells came from approximately 50 million CFSE-labeled PBMCs cultured approximately seven days without stimulus. PBMCs were labeled with around 0.5 uM CFSE and cultured without exogenous stimuli. With regard to this clone: The target antigen is unknown.

V was trimmed by 3 bases and J by 8 bases, leaving 15 bases between them. Germline CDR1 is SGDLS and CDR2 is YYNGEE. The CDR3 runs to 14 residues. The rearrangement links TRBV9 to TRBJ1-3; D is undetermined. The source is a human donor with multiple sclerosis. Sample: PBMCs from blood kept in culture. CDR3 sequence (DNA): TGTGCCAGCAGCGAAGAGGGAAGTGTAGACACCATATATTTT. Protein product: CASSEEGSVDTIYF.